The present TCR beta chain was sequenced within a study of blood T cell repertoires in COVID-19. Study-wide background: The United States, Italy and Spain supplied acute and convalescent COVID-19 samples.

Germline lookup yields CDR1 ENHRY and CDR2 SYGVKD. J was trimmed by 6 bases and V by 6 bases; bases with no gene match: 5. The CDR3 has 13 amino acids. In the authors' workflow: Reference gene primer amplification gave estimated nucleated cell counts. Repertoires were generated with immunoSEQ multiplex PCR, while TCRdb's copy carries only in-frame clones and drops some. The V and J calls and clone size come from that table; D and trimming were worked out from the DNA. In the table there are 200,000 to 300,000 clones, around 87% of which are singletons. Seattle cases were enrolled at active infection and followed longitudinally.

This sequence joins TRBV10-3 and TRBJ2-3; TRBD1 matches at 8 bases. The sequenced material came from peripheral blood. The origin of this receptor is a woman in her fifties or sixties with COVID-19, enrolled during active disease. CDR3 amino acids: CAIRADRVDTQYF. Written as DNA, the CDR3 is TGTGCCATCAGGGCGGACAGGGTTGATACGCAGTATTTT.